This TCR beta chain derives from a study of blood T cell repertoires in COVID-19. The wider study: Samples representing acute and convalescent COVID-19 were sourced from the United States, Italy and Spain. PBMCs, B-cell-depleted T cells, or T cells provided the cDNA or gDNA that made up the material.

The V segment lost 5 bases and the J segment 4 bases; nucleotides outside the gene matches: 5. The germline CDR1 and CDR2 sequences are MNHEY and SVGAGI. This CDR3 spans 15 amino acids. Authors' methods: Estimated nucleated cell counts came from reference gene primer amplification. Assay: immunoSEQ multiplex PCR; the TCRdb copy retains only in-frame clones and omits some. V and J calls and clone size come straight from that table; D and trimming were deduced from the DNA. Here the sample spans about 440,000 clones, around 88% being singletons. This clone has only a few counts. Material: peripheral blood. The V gene is TRBV6-5, the J gene TRBJ2-3, with 11 bases matching TRBD1. The origin of this receptor is a woman aged 30 to 39 with acute or convalescent COVID-19. The CDR3 region is CASSLGQGVSDTQYF. The CDR3, as DNA: TGTGCCAGCAGTCTGGGACAGGGGGTTTCAGATACGCAGTATTTT.